The TCR beta chain under discussion was sequenced for a study of shared clonotypes between healthy human individuals. Study-level background: For every donor, three CD4 naive, three CD4 memory, two CD8 naive and one CD8 memory plates were used. Study results and limitations: Generally, estimated richness proved larger in naive subsets than it did in memory subsets.

Terminally differentiated effector memory CD45RA+ cells were excluded from the naive CD8 cells, which were CD45RO-negative and positively selected for CCR7. Only Caucasian adults living in Nashville, Tennessee made up the donor group. This clone was detected a few times. What it binds is unknown. The germline V gene has CDR1 LNHDA and CDR2 SQIVND (reference sequence). This CDR3 is 12 amino acids long. The V gene lost 5 bases and the J gene lost 8 bases, with 12 bases spanning the gap. Genomic DNA of every subset was divided equally among multiple immunoSEQ plates. Only in-frame clones appear in the TCRdb table, and some are missing; sequencing was by immunoSEQ multiplex PCR. The top ten clones hold approximately 1.6% of a sample with over 2,000,000 clones, about 94% of them seen once.

The V and J genes are TRBV19 and TRBJ1-1; possible D gene TRBD1, 5 bases. Sequenced: naive CD8+ T cells from PBMCs. The clonotype originates from a man between 18 and 29 years old in good health. Some clones in this sample may be carry-over from other donors' samples. The CDR3 sequence is CASSPGGREAFF. DNA for the CDR3: TGTGCCAGTAGTCCGGGGGGTAGGGAAGCTTTCTTT.